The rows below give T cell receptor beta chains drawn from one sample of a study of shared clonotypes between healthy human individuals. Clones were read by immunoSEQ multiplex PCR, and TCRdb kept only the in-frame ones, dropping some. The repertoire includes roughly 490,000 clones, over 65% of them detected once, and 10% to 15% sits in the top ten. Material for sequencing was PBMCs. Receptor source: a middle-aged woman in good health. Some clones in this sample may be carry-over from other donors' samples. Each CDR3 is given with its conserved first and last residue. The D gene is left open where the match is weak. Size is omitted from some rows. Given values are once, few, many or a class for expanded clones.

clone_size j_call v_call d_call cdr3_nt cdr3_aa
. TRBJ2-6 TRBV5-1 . TGCGCCAGCCAACCAAGGCAGGGGGGCTCTGGGGTCAACGTCCTGACTTTC CASQPRQGGSGVNVLTF
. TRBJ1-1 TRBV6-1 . TGTGCCAGCAGTGAAAGGAGGGGGGTGAATTCGAACACTGAAGCTTTCTTT CASSERRGVNSNTEAFF
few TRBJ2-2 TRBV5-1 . TGCGCCAGCAGCCTGAGACCTGCGGAGGAGAACACCGGGGAGCTGTTTTTT CASSLRPAEENTGELFF
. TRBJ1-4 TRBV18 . TGTGCCAGCTCACCAAAGACAGGCAGGGATGAAAAACTGTTTTTT CASSPKTGRDEKLFF
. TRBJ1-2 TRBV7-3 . TGTGCCAGCAGCGAAGGACATGGCCTGGGCTACACCTTC CASSEGHGLGYTF
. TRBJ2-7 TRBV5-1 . TGCGCCAGCAGCTTCGGCAGGGTGGATCAGGACTACGAGCAGTACTTC CASSFGRVDQDYEQYF
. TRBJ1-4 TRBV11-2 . TGTGCCAGCAGCTTAAATCCGGGGGGACGAGAAAAACTGTTTTTT CASSLNPGGREKLFF
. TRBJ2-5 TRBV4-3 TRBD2 TGCGCCAGCAGCCAAGAGCGGGGGGGCGGAGAGACCCAATACTTC CASSQERGGGETQYF
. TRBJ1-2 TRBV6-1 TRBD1 TGTGCCAGCAGTGATTTGACAGGGGGCAGCTATGGCTACACCTTC CASSDLTGGSYGYTF
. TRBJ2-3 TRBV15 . TGTGCCACCAGTCAATTGGCGGGACGCACAGATACGCAGTATTTT CATSQLAGRTDTQYF
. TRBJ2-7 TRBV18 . TGTGCCAGCTCCCCGCAAAGTAGCGTCACCTACGAGCAGTACTTC CASSPQSSVTYEQYF
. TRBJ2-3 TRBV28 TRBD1 TGTGCCAGCAGTCTCCAAGGGACAGGGGGCTTAGATACGCAGTATTTT CASSLQGTGGLDTQYF
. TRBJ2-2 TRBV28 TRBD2 TGTGCCAGCAGTTGGGGAGGGAGGACCTCGAACACCGGGGAGCTGTTTTTT CASSWGGRTSNTGELFF
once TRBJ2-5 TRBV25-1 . TGTGCCAGCAGTGGAAGGGACTGGGCTAGCGTTAAATTGGAGACCCAGTACTTC CASSGRDWASVKLETQYF
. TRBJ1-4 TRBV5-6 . TGTGCCAGCAGCTTGGGCCCTCCCTGGGGGGAAAAACTGTTTTTT CASSLGPPWGEKLFF
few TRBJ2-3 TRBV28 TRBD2 TGTGCCAGCGGATCTACTAGCGGGAGGTTTGCAGATACGCAGTATTTT CASGSTSGRFADTQYF
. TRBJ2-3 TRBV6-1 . TGTGCCAGCAGGACGGGGGCTGACTCAGATACGCAGTATTTT CASRTGADSDTQYF
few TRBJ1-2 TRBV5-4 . TGTGCCAGCAGCACGGACGTCTATGGCTACACCTTC CASSTDVYGYTF
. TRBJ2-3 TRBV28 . TGTGCCAGCAGGGAGTCCTCCACAGATACGCAGTATTTT CASRESSTDTQYF
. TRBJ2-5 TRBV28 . TGTGCCAGCAGTTTAGGGCCTCAAGAGACCCAGTACTTC CASSLGPQETQYF
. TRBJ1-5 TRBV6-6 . TGTGCCAGCAGTTACAGGGGAGGAGAGCCCCAGCATTTT CASSYRGGEPQHF
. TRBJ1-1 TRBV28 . TGTGCCAGCAGTCTCGACAGATTGAACACTGAAGCTTTCTTT CASSLDRLNTEAFF
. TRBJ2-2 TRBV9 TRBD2 TGTGCCAGCAGGGCGGGAGGGAACACCGGGGAGCTGTTTTTT CASRAGGNTGELFF
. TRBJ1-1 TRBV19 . TGTGCCAGTAGGAGAATGGGACCCGTGAACACTGAAGCCTTCTTT CASRRMGPVNTEAFF
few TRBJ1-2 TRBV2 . TGTGCCAGCAGTGAAAGGGACCGCTACACCTTC CASSERDRYTF
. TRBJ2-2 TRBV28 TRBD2 TGTGCCAGCACCGTCAGCGGGGGCCGTACCGGGGAGCTGTTTTTT CASTVSGGRTGELFF
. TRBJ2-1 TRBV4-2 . TGTGCCAGCAGCCAAGGAGACGGGAGCTACAATGAGCAGTTCTTC CASSQGDGSYNEQFF
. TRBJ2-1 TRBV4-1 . TGCGCCAGCAGCGTAAGACGGGGAACAGGTAGCTCCTACAATGAGCAGTTCTTC CASSVRRGTGSSYNEQFF
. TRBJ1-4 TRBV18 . TGTGCCAGCTCACCACCCGGGACGAGTAATGAAAAACTGTTTTTT CASSPPGTSNEKLFF
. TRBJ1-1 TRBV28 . TGTGCCAGCAGTTTAGCTCCTCAGTTGCAGGGAAGGTTGACTGAAGCTTTCTTT CASSLAPQLQGRLTEAFF
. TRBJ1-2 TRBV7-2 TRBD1 TGTGCCAGCAGCTTAGTTACAGGGGATGCCTATGGCTACACCTTC CASSLVTGDAYGYTF
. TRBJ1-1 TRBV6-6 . TGTGCCAGCAGCGAGGCTCCAATGAACACTGAAGCTTTCTTT CASSEAPMNTEAFF
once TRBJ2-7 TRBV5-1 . TGCGCCAGCAGCTCCTTGGGACAGGCGGGGGGCGACGAGCAGTACTTC CASSSLGQAGGDEQYF
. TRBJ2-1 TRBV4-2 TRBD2 TGTGCCAGCAGCCCCCTAATAGCGGGAGGGGAAAATGAGCAGTTCTTC CASSPLIAGGENEQFF
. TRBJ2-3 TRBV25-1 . TGTGCCAGCAGCGCCACCACAGGGACCCTCGCAGATACGCAGTATTTT CASSATTGTLADTQYF
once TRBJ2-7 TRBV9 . TGTGCCAGCAGCCCCCGGATAGCGGAGGTTGGTGAGCAGTACTTC CASSPRIAEVGEQYF
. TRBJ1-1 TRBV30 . TGTGCCTGGAGTGGGGCAGAACACACTGAAGCTTTCTTT CAWSGAEHTEAFF
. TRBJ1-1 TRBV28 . TGTGCCAGCAGTTCTCCACAGAACACTGAAGCTTTCTTT CASSSPQNTEAFF
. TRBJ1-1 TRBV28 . TGTGCCAGCAGTTTCTTACAATCGAACACTGAAGCTTTCTTT CASSFLQSNTEAFF
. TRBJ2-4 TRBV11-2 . TGTGCCAGCAGCCTGGTCTGGGGAGCCAAAAACATTCAGTACTTC CASSLVWGAKNIQYF
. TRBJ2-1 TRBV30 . TGTGCCTGGGGGAGTTGGGGTTCGAATGAGCAGTTCTTC CAWGSWGSNEQFF
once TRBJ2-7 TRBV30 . TGTGCCTGGAGTGTAGGGACACTTTACGAGCAGTACTTC CAWSVGTLYEQYF
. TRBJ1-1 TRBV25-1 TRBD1 TGTGCCACCAGACAGGGGGCATCGAACACTGAAGCTTTCTTT CATRQGASNTEAFF
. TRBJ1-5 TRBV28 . TGTGCCAGCAGTTTACTGGGGTTGGTTCTGCCCCAGCATTTT CASSLLGLVLPQHF
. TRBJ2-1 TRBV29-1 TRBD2 TGCAGCGTTGAGACTAGCGGGAGTGTATTTGAGCAGTTCTTC CSVETSGSVFEQFF
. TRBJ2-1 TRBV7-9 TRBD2 TGTGCCAGCAGCTTAGATCGGCTAGCGGGGGGTTACAATGAGCAGTTCTTC CASSLDRLAGGYNEQFF
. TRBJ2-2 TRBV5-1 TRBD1 TGCGCCAGCAGCTTCGGACAGGGACAGACCGGGGAGCTGTTTTTT CASSFGQGQTGELFF
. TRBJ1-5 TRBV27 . TGTGCCAGCACCCTCAGTTGGCCCAATCAGCCCCAGCATTTT CASTLSWPNQPQHF
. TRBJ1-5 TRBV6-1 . TGTGCCAGCAGTGAAGTCGCGGGTAGGGGAAGCCAGCCCCAGCATTTT CASSEVAGRGSQPQHF
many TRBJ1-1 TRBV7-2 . TGTGCCAGCAGCTTCGGCTCGAACACTGAAGCTTTCTTT CASSFGSNTEAFF
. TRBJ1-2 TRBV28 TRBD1 TGTGCCAGCAGCGTCCTGACAGGGGGCGCAGCTAACTATGGCTACACCTTC CASSVLTGGAANYGYTF
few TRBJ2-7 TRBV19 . TGTGCCAGTAGTGTCGCGCTCGACTACGAGCAGTACTTC CASSVALDYEQYF
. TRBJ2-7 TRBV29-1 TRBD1 TGCAGCGTTACAGGGGGCCCAGGATACGAGCAGTACTTC CSVTGGPGYEQYF
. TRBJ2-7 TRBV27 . TGTGCCAGCAGTTTGCAGGGTCCCTACGAGCAGTACTTC CASSLQGPYEQYF
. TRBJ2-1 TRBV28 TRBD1 TGTGCCAGCAGCTTAAACAGGGGGCAGGTCGATGAGCAGTTCTTC CASSLNRGQVDEQFF
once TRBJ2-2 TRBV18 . TGTGCCAGCTCACGGGGAACCGGGGAGCTGTTTTTT CASSRGTGELFF